These T cell receptor beta chains were read from a single sample in a study of vaccination effects on CD4 cells after COVID-19. Profiled with immunoSEQ multiplex PCR; TCRdb holds only in-frame clones, not every one. The profile shows about 50,000 clones, about 74% of them singletons. These receptors have no known antigen. Sample: CD4+ T cells from PBMCs cultured with HCoV-OC43 spike peptides, taken after COVID-19 vaccination. These TCRs come from a human donor who received a COVID-19 vaccine. The conserved cysteine and the conserved F or W are not part of the CDR3 here. Where a row states a size, it is once, few, many or the class of an expanded clone; other rows omit it.

clone size,J gene,V gene,CDR3 protein
.,TRBJ1-2,TRBV5-6,ASSPAGGFGAYGYT
.,TRBJ2-5,TRBV6-6,ASTRRATSGSLRRETQY
.,TRBJ1-3,TRBV9,ASSVGRSGNTIY
.,TRBJ2-2,TRBV19,ASSKTSGGITGELF
.,TRBJ1-2,TRBV4-2,ASSQEGTGAGGGYT
.,TRBJ1-2,TRBV4-1,ASSQDGGQGSYGYT
.,TRBJ2-1,TRBV19,ASSKGFWGWRTENEQF
once,TRBJ1-2,TRBV6-5,ASGAPGQGSGYT
.,TRBJ2-7,TRBV5-6,ASAPWPADYEQY
.,TRBJ1-1,TRBV6-5,ASRPDRVSNTEAF
.,TRBJ1-2,TRBV5-5,ASSSPQQGDGYT
.,TRBJ1-2,TRBV5-6,ASSLEGWAAPRNDYGYT
.,TRBJ2-2,TRBV2,ASSGYTGELF
.,TRBJ1-1,TRBV2,ASGRVENTEAF
few,TRBJ2-2,TRBV5-8,ASSLADFLNTGELF
.,TRBJ1-2,TRBV29-1,SAYLGTVNYGYT
.,TRBJ1-3,TRBV11-3,ASSLRGTGNTIY
.,TRBJ2-1,TRBV11-3,ASSVDRGGEQF